The clone carrying this T cell receptor (beta chain) was picked up many times. What it binds is not known. Trimming cost V 4 bases and J 10 bases, with 13 bases left between them. CDR3 length: 12 amino acids. Germline CDR1 is MNHNS and CDR2 is SASEGT. This record belongs to a study of early T cells in non-severe SARS-CoV-2 infection. Study details: Chains were unpaired, as sequencing was done on bulk RNA from unsorted whole blood.

Attachment of unique molecular identifiers to individual cDNA molecules was performed. A single record per CDR3 protein comes from TCRdb applying MiXCR to the 5' RACE reads. Altogether some 25,000 distinct CDR3 sequences are present, less than 7% being singletons, with the ten largest covering 2% to 2.5%. Notes on the study in general: A preference for anti-spike CD8 responses marked VDJdb matching, which missed private and CD4 specificities.

The sequence came from an adult who was a healthcare worker with PCR-confirmed SARS-CoV-2 infection or an uninfected control (not recorded which). What was sequenced was whole blood. The rearrangement uses TRBV6-1 and TRBJ1-2; possible D gene TRBD1, 5 bases. CDR3 in amino acids: CASSGGRIIYTF. For the CDR3, the DNA is TGTGCCAGCAGTGGGGGACGGATTATCTACACCTTC.